The 14 T cell receptor beta chains below all came from one sample that was sequenced in a study of post-analysis software for immune sequencing data. Study findings and constraints: About 5 TRBV segments were significantly more frequent in patients than in controls. TRBV5-6, TRBV5-1 and TRBV20-1 were among these segments.

Sequencing libraries made from TCR beta cDNA carried unique molecular identifiers. Using its own MiXCR run on the PCR reads, TCRdb lists one record per CDR3 protein. This sample has roughly 800,000 distinct CDR3 sequences, with 53% found just once. Antigen specificity for these receptors is unknown. The sample was blood. These receptors were taken from a girl between 5 and 17 years old with multiple sclerosis.

This clonotype was seen a handful of times. The rearrangement links TRBV7-2 to TRBJ1-2, with 10 bases fitting TRBD1. Germline trimming cut 3 bases from V and 7 bases from J; bases unmatched to any gene: 5. The germline CDR1 and CDR2 sequences are SGHTA and FQGNSA. The CDR3 length is 14 residues. The CDR3 spells CASSFDRGRAGYTF. In nucleotides, the CDR3 is TGTGCCAGCAGCTTCGACAGGGGGCGCGCTGGCTACACCTTC.

This clonotype was detected only a few times. CDR3 protein: CASSSRSLEQYF. In DNA form, the CDR3 reads TGTGCCAGCAGCTCACGCTCTTTGGAGCAGTACTTC. The chain carries TRBV7-2 and TRBJ2-7, with unresolved D. This CDR3 contains 12 residues. Deletions cut 4 bases from V and 7 bases from J, with 11 bases between. Germline V gives CDR1 SGHTA, CDR2 FQGNSA.

This chain uses TRBV7-2 with TRBJ2-5; 13 positions match TRBD2. Per the germline V gene, CDR1 is SGHTA and CDR2 is FQGNSA. The CDR3 is 15 residues long. The V segment lost 5 bases and the J segment 11 bases; nucleotides outside the gene matches: 11. The CDR3 protein is CASSPRLAGGGEQYF. CDR3 bases: TGTGCCAGCAGCCCCCGACTAGCGGGGGGAGGAGAGCAGTACTTC.

Ten or more counts support this clonotype. The chain carries TRBV25-1 and TRBJ2-7, with unresolved D. This CDR3 has 12 residues. The germline V and J ends were trimmed by 3 bases and 3 bases, with 6 bases remaining between them. Germline V gives CDR1 MGHDK, CDR2 SYGVNS. The CDR3 DNA reads TGTGCCAGCAGTGATGAGAACTACGAGCAGTACTTC. Amino acid sequence: CASSDENYEQYF.

This clonotype was detected a few times. The genes are TRBV12-3 or TRBV12-4 and TRBJ2-6; tentative D call: TRBD2 (6 bases). V shed 7 bases and J shed 10 bases, with 17 bases lying between them. The CDR3 has 14 amino acids. The DNA of the CDR3 is TGTGCCAGCACCCGGGACTTCGGCGTTAACGTCCTGACTTTC. Protein sequence: CASTRDFGVNVLTF.

This clonotype has just one count. This chain connects TRBV20-1 to TRBJ1-1; possible D gene TRBD1, 6 bases. Per the germline V gene, CDR1 is DFQATT and CDR2 is SNEGSKA (reference sequence). The CDR3 runs 13 residues. V was pared by 3 bases and J by 7 bases, with 15 bases between. This chain's CDR3 is CSARGGPDLEAFF. The CDR3, as DNA: TGCAGTGCTAGGGGGGGCCCGGACCTTGAAGCTTTCTTT.

The chain combines TRBV5-6 with TRBJ2-6; TRBD1 matches at 8 bases. The CDR3 extends over 17 amino acids. With V trimmed by 0 bases and J by 3 bases, 5 bases remained unmatched. Germline CDR1 and CDR2: SGHDT and YYEEEE. The CDR3 protein is CASSLGQGLSGANVLTF. The CDR3 DNA follows: TGTGCCAGCAGCTTGGGACAGGGGTTAAGTGGGGCCAACGTCCTGACTTTC.

The chain combines TRBV9 with TRBJ1-2, with 7 bases fitting TRBD1. CDR1 and CDR2 (germline): SGDLS, YYNGEE. J was trimmed by 8 bases and V by 2 bases; bases with no gene match: 3. The length of the CDR3 is 12 residues. DNA for the CDR3: TGTGCCAGCAGCGTCTTAGGGGGCGGCTACACCTTC. This encodes CASSVLGGGYTF.

V usage is TRBV5-6 and J usage is TRBJ2-7, with 7 bases identical to TRBD1. V shed 1 base and J 2 bases; nucleotides not matched to a gene: 12. The CDR3 runs 17 residues. Germline values: CDR1 SGHDT, CDR2 YYEEEE. CDR3 DNA: TGTGCCAGCAGCTTGTCCTCGTCGTGGGACAGACCCTACGAGCAGTACTTC. This translates into CASSLSSSWDRPYEQYF.

The chain links TRBV20-1 to TRBJ2-1, with D perhaps assigned TRBD1 or TRBD2 (6 bases each). The V end lost 1 base, the J end lost 5 bases, and 15 bases lay between the germline ends. The CDR3 sequence is 15 residues long. Germline CDR1 DFQATT, CDR2 SNEGSKA (reference sequence). Here the CDR3 reads CSARGGASRNNEQFF. CDR3 DNA sequence: TGCAGTGCTAGAGGGGGGGCTAGCCGGAACAATGAGCAGTTCTTC.

The chain recombines TRBV20-1 with TRBJ2-3, with D perhaps TRBD1 or TRBD2 (5 bases each). The CDR3 extends over 10 amino acids. Per germline, CDR1 DFQATT and CDR2 SNEGSKA (reference sequence). Trimming removed 6 bases from V and 13 bases from J, with 14 bases in between. The CDR3 sequence: CSASQGVEYF. The CDR3 nucleotides are TGCAGTGCCTCCCAGGGAGTCGAGTATTTT.

This chain links TRBV20-1 with TRBJ2-3; D ambiguous. In germline, CDR1 is DFQATT, CDR2 SNEGSKA (reference sequence). The length of the CDR3 is 13 residues. V was cut by 5 bases and J by 2 bases, with 11 bases left in between. CDR3 in DNA: TGCAGTGCTGACCTAAGACCCACAGATACGCAGTATTTT. It is translated as CSADLRPTDTQYF.

In regard to this clonotype: One end of the junction fails to match germline, which may point to a read error. The rearrangement uses TRBV27 and TRBJ2-6; D possibly matches TRBD1 or TRBD2 (5 bases each). Germline CDR1 MNHEY, CDR2 SMNVEV (reference sequence). CDR3 length: 16 amino acids. CDR3 DNA: TGTGCCAGCAGTTTGGGCATAGGACTCGGGGCCAACGTCCCGACTTTC. Its translation: CASSLGIGLGANVPTF.

The chain recombines TRBV4-2 with TRBJ1-2, with D unclear. The CDR3 covers 14 residues. CDR1 LGHNA and CDR2 YNFKEQ come from the germline V gene. V was trimmed by 5 bases and J by 1 base, leaving 11 bases between them. In DNA, the CDR3 is TGTGCCAGCAGCGTTACTAGCGATAACTATGGCTACACCTTC. Its protein is CASSVTSDNYGYTF.